This T cell receptor (beta chain) was captured by sequencing in a study of cytomegalovirus exposure and HLA in healthy donors. Broader study findings: A later analysis appeared to link common viral pathogens to several of the most significant clusters. In a later analysis, across HLA loci, associated TCR counts were highest for DRB1, lowest for HLA-C. Sequencing had likely introduced a cluster of highly shared sequence variants as an artifact. Rare TCR sequences predominated, though certain public TCRs were found in many donors.

CDR1 LNHDA and CDR2 SQIVND come from the germline V gene (reference sequence). This CDR3 is built from 15 residues. The V end was cut by 5 bases, the J end by 1 base, with 12 bases between. With regard to this clone: The antigen is not known.

This PCR relied on a set of 60 Vbeta primers and 13 Jbeta primers. Profiling relied on immunoSEQ multiplex PCR, and the TCRdb table lists in-frame clones only, not all of them. Found here are more than 95,000 clones, approximately 80% of them singletons; the top ten hold roughly 3.5%. This TCR was sampled from a man between 40 and 49 years old in good health and CMV-seronegative. This rearrangement joins TRBV19 to TRBJ2-1, with D possibly matching TRBD1 (5 bases). Sequencing was performed on PBMCs. The CDR3 DNA is TGTGCCAGTAGTTTAACAGGTGGGTCCTACAATGAGCAGTTCTTC. Protein product: CASSLTGGSYNEQFF.